A selection of T cell receptor beta chains follows, all from one sample in a study of glioma-infiltrating T cells after dendritic cell vaccination. Only in-frame clones appear in the TCRdb table, and some are missing; sequencing was by immunoSEQ multiplex PCR. The top ten hold about a sixth of the sample, which has tens of thousands of clones, about four fifths seen once. Sample: blood, taken after dendritic cell vaccination. Source of these receptors: a human donor with glioblastoma. The CDR3 runs from the conserved cysteine through the conserved F or W. The D gene is left open where the match is weak. The size of a clone is reported for some rows only, either as once, few or many, or as a class for expanded clones.

d_gene	v_gene	abundance	j_gene	CDR3aa	CDR3nt
.	TRBV12-5	.	TRBJ2-1	CASGLVVGREQFF	TGTGCTAGTGGTTTGGTAGTTGGGCGTGAGCAGTTCTTC
.	TRBV2	.	TRBJ2-6	CASTRRGLIFKSGANVLTF	TGTGCCAGCACGAGGAGGGGGCTTATCTTTAAATCTGGGGCCAACGTCCTGACTTTC
.	TRBV5-6	.	TRBJ1-2	CASSLQENYGYTF	TGTGCCAGCAGCTTACAGGAAAACTATGGCTACACCTTC
.	TRBV19	.	TRBJ1-3	CATHRDTGNTIYF	TGTGCCACCCACAGGGATACTGGAAACACCATATATTTT
.	TRBV10-3	.	TRBJ2-2	CAISELANTGELFF	TGTGCCATCAGTGAGTTGGCAAACACCGGGGAGCTGTTTTTT
.	TRBV18	.	TRBJ2-5	CASSYRATQETQYF	TGTGCCAGCTCCTACAGGGCGACCCAAGAGACCCAGTACTTC
TRBD1	TRBV5-7	once	TRBJ2-7	CASSLGEPGQGSYEQYF	TGTGCCAGCAGCTTGGGGGAACCGGGACAGGGCTCCTACGAGCAGTACTTC
TRBD1	TRBV7-8	.	TRBJ1-2	CASSLDRGGNYGYTF	TGTGCCAGCAGCCTGGACAGGGGGGGGAACTATGGCTACACCTTC
TRBD2	TRBV5-1	.	TRBJ2-5	CASSFIGASGGALETQYF	TGCGCCAGCAGCTTCATCGGGGCTAGCGGGGGGGCCTTGGAGACCCAGTACTTC
.	TRBV7-9	.	TRBJ1-1	CAGGHQVNTEAFF	TGTGCCGGCGGACACCAGGTGAACACTGAAGCTTTCTTT
TRBD2	TRBV7-2	few	TRBJ2-1	CASTPRAGGYIEQFF	TGTGCCAGCACACCCCGAGCGGGGGGGTATATTGAGCAGTTCTTC
.	TRBV5-4	.	TRBJ2-7	CASSFQTYEQYF	TGTGCCAGCAGCTTTCAGACCTACGAGCAGTACTTC
TRBD1	TRBV27	.	TRBJ2-7	CASRLDRGTYEQYF	TGTGCCAGCAGGTTAGACAGGGGGACCTACGAGCAGTACTTC
TRBD1	TRBV19	.	TRBJ2-5	CASSIYRGQETQYF	TGTGCCAGTAGTATATACAGGGGGCAAGAGACCCAGTACTTC
.	TRBV6-8	.	TRBJ2-6	CALEGRKQAGANVLTF	TGTGCCCTGGAGGGGCGGAAACAAGCTGGGGCCAACGTCCTGACTTTC
TRBD1	TRBV6-6	.	TRBJ1-5	CASSLGTGDQPQHF	TGTGCCAGCAGTCTGGGGACAGGAGATCAGCCCCAGCATTTT
TRBD1	TRBV10-3	.	TRBJ1-1	CASRQGEGSTEAFF	TGTGCCAGCCGGCAGGGGGAAGGGTCCACTGAAGCTTTCTTT
.	TRBV10-3	.	TRBJ1-2	CAISEFQTAPYGYTF	TGTGCCATCAGTGAGTTTCAGACAGCCCCCTATGGCTACACCTTC
TRBD1	TRBV5-1	.	TRBJ2-5	CASSRSPGQEETQYF	TGCGCCAGCAGCCGCAGTCCGGGACAGGAAGAGACCCAGTACTTC
.	TRBV4-1	.	TRBJ1-6	CASNKVLGGTNSPLHF	TGCGCCAGCAATAAGGTCCTTGGGGGGACTAATTCACCCCTCCACTTT
TRBD2	TRBV7-9	.	TRBJ2-7	CASSPPPVGGFYEQYF	TGTGCCAGCAGCCCCCCCCCAGTGGGGGGGTTCTACGAGCAGTACTTC
TRBD1	TRBV7-9	.	TRBJ2-3	CASSLVIGQAPKGTDTQYF	TGTGCCAGCAGCTTAGTGATCGGACAGGCACCCAAGGGCACAGATACGCAGTATTTT
.	TRBV27	.	TRBJ2-2	CASSLSSDVRFGELFF	TGTGCCAGCAGTTTATCCTCAGATGTCCGCTTTGGGGAGCTGTTTTTT
.	TRBV11-2	.	TRBJ1-5	CASSLGGGQPQHF	TGTGCCAGCAGCTTAGGGGGGGGACAGCCCCAGCATTTT
.	TRBV19	.	TRBJ1-1	CASKQGTYTEAFF	TGTGCCAGTAAACAGGGTACGTACACTGAAGCTTTCTTT
TRBD1	TRBV6-1	.	TRBJ2-5	CASSPDRAQETQYF	TGTGCCAGCAGTCCCGACAGGGCACAAGAGACCCAGTACTTC
.	TRBV9	.	TRBJ2-2	CASTRRNGRGAGELFF	TGTGCCAGCACCCGCCGGAATGGCAGGGGGGCCGGGGAGCTGTTTTTT
TRBD1	TRBV18	.	TRBJ1-1	CASSQLNTGAVEAFF	TGTGCCAGCTCACAACTAAATACAGGGGCGGTTGAAGCTTTCTTT
.	TRBV30	.	TRBJ1-2	CAWSGGEVYTF	TGTGCCTGGAGTGGGGGGGAGGTCTACACCTTC
.	TRBV6-5	.	TRBJ2-2	CASSRRVTAGELFF	TGTGCCAGCAGTCGCCGGGTGACGGCCGGGGAGCTGTTTTTT
TRBD1	TRBV29-1	.	TRBJ2-6	CSVYGTERFSGANVLTF	TGCAGCGTTTACGGGACAGAACGCTTTTCTGGGGCCAACGTCCTGACTTTC
TRBD1	TRBV18	.	TRBJ2-7	CASSHRDRDDEQYF	TGTGCCAGCTCTCACCGGGACAGGGACGACGAGCAGTACTTC
TRBD1	TRBV15	.	TRBJ1-2	CATSRDLVDRANYGYTF	TGTGCCACCAGCAGAGATCTCGTGGACAGGGCAAACTATGGCTACACCTTC
.	TRBV11-2	.	TRBJ2-1	CASSFQDSSYNEQFF	TGTGCCAGCAGCTTTCAGGACAGCTCCTACAATGAGCAGTTCTTC
TRBD2	TRBV4-1	once	TRBJ2-2	CASSQPPGGGTGELFF	TGCGCCAGCAGCCAACCCCCCGGGGGGGGCACCGGGGAGCTGTTTTTT
TRBD2	TRBV11-3	.	TRBJ2-3	CASSDSGGVTDTQYF	TGTGCCAGCAGTGATAGCGGGGGGGTCACAGATACGCAGTATTTT
TRBD2	TRBV7-9	.	TRBJ2-3	CASSVGAGREADTQYF	TGTGCCAGCAGCGTAGGAGCGGGAAGGGAGGCAGATACGCAGTATTTT
.	TRBV23-1	.	TRBJ1-6	CASSPGSKKGQKFSYNSPLHF	TGCGCCAGCAGTCCGGGAAGCAAAAAGGGACAAAAATTCTCCTATAATTCACCCCTCCACTTT
.	TRBV4-1	.	TRBJ1-4	CASSQRWAGVTEKLFF	TGCGCCAGCAGCCAAAGGTGGGCAGGGGTAACTGAAAAACTGTTTTTT
.	TRBV19	few	TRBJ1-5	CASSIEGRENPQHF	TGTGCCAGTAGTATAGAAGGGAGGGAGAATCCCCAGCATTTT
.	TRBV15	.	TRBJ2-2	CATSMRRWARTGELFF	TGTGCCACCAGCATGAGGAGGTGGGCCCGCACCGGGGAGCTGTTTTTT
TRBD1	TRBV27	.	TRBJ2-1	CASSPDRGGSYNEQFF	TGTGCCAGCAGTCCGGACAGGGGAGGGTCCTACAATGAGCAGTTCTTC
TRBD1	TRBV7-2	.	TRBJ1-2	CASSLAYGTGGSGYTF	TGTGCCAGCAGCTTAGCGTACGGGACAGGGGGCTCGGGCTACACCTTC
TRBD1	TRBV18	few	TRBJ2-7	CASSPENPGQGGEQYF	TGTGCCAGCTCACCCGAGAATCCGGGACAGGGTGGTGAGCAGTACTTC
.	TRBV7-9	once	TRBJ1-2	CASSRSYGYTF	TGTGCCAGCAGCCGCAGCTATGGCTACACCTTC
.	TRBV5-1	.	TRBJ1-3	CASSVTGRSEAGNTIYF	TGCGCCAGCAGCGTAACAGGGCGTAGTGAGGCTGGAAACACCATATATTTT
.	TRBV7-2	.	TRBJ2-1	CASSLSWASYNEQFF	TGTGCCAGCAGCTTAAGCTGGGCTTCCTACAATGAGCAGTTCTTC
.	TRBV11-3	.	TRBJ2-5	CASSSLREGEETQYF	TGTGCCAGCAGCTCGCTCAGGGAAGGGGAAGAGACCCAGTACTTC
.	TRBV5-1	.	TRBJ1-5	CASSFEGDSNQPQHF	TGCGCCAGCAGCTTTGAGGGGGATAGCAATCAGCCCCAGCATTTT
TRBD1	TRBV4-1	.	TRBJ1-1	CASSQQTHWTGGANTEAFF	TGCGCCAGCAGCCAACAAACACACTGGACAGGGGGCGCGAACACTGAAGCTTTCTTT
.	TRBV30	.	TRBJ2-2	CAWSLDSDTGELFF	TGTGCCTGGAGTTTAGACAGCGACACCGGGGAGCTGTTTTTT
.	TRBV11-1	.	TRBJ1-2	CASSLGGTYGYTF	TGTGCCAGCAGCTTAGGGGGCACTTATGGCTACACCTTC
TRBD1	TRBV6-5	few	TRBJ1-4	CASTTTGGNEKLFF	TGTGCCAGCACCACGACAGGGGGGAACGAAAAACTGTTTTTT
TRBD1	TRBV13	once	TRBJ2-7	CASSVASGGGYEQYF	TGTGCCAGCAGCGTAGCGTCAGGGGGCGGCTACGAGCAGTACTTC
.	TRBV5-6	.	TRBJ1-1	CASSFYSSRVAFSEAFF	TGTGCCAGCAGCTTCTACTCATCCAGGGTTGCTTTTTCTGAAGCTTTCTTT
TRBD2	TRBV5-6	.	TRBJ2-7	CASSYRGGPAYEQYF	TGTGCCAGCAGCTACCGCGGGGGGCCGGCCTACGAGCAGTACTTC
.	TRBV27	.	TRBJ2-6	CASSFGDSGANVLTF	TGTGCCAGCAGTTTCGGTGACTCTGGGGCCAACGTCCTGACTTTC
.	TRBV6-5	.	TRBJ1-3	CASTLKRGWGNTIYF	TGTGCCAGCACCCTGAAGAGGGGGTGGGGAAACACCATATATTTT
.	TRBV5-1	.	TRBJ1-4	CASSLAPLPATNEKLFF	TGCGCCAGCAGCTTGGCGCCCCTACCCGCAACTAATGAAAAACTGTTTTTT
TRBD1	TRBV5-1	.	TRBJ1-2	CASTGGAGGYTF	TGCGCCAGTACAGGGGGCGCAGGTGGCTACACCTTC